Presented here are 9 T cell receptor beta chains from one specimen sequenced in a study of shared clonotypes between healthy human individuals. Profiling relied on immunoSEQ multiplex PCR, and the TCRdb table lists in-frame clones only, not all of them. The repertoire includes millions of clones, over 90% of them detected once, and under 0.45% sits in the top ten. The material sequenced was naive CD4+ T cells from PBMCs. Subset noted: CD45RA+ positively selected. These receptors all stem from a man younger than 35 in good health. Some clones in this sample may be carry-over from other donors' samples.

J is TRBJ1-1 and V is TRBV5-1, with TRBD1 matching over 8 bases. From germline, CDR1 is SGHRS and CDR2 YFSETQ. This CDR3 region has 16 residues. V lost 2 bases and J lost 0; bases outside the gene matches: 6. This CDR3 is CASSFYGTGMNTEAFF. The CDR3 DNA reads TGCGCCAGCAGCTTCTATGGGACAGGAATGAACACTGAAGCTTTCTTT.

The V and J genes are TRBV6-1 and TRBJ1-4, with 7 bases aligning to TRBD1. Germline CDR1 is MNHNS and CDR2 is SASEGT. CDR3 length equals 15 residues. V gave up 3 bases and J gave up 0 bases; unmatched junction bases: 1. This chain's CDR3 is CASSETGTTNEKLFF. The DNA of the CDR3 is TGTGCCAGCAGTGAGACAGGGACAACTAATGAAAAACTGTTTTTT.

This clone was recorded once. The chain links TRBV6-1 to TRBJ2-7; 13 bases map to TRBD2. The CDR3 runs to 14 residues. Germline V gene sequence: CDR1 MNHNS, CDR2 SASEGT. The V gene end was trimmed by 8 bases and the J gene end by 4 bases; junction bases not matched to a gene: 5. CDR3 loop: CASCWTSGSYEQYF. CDR3 in DNA: TGTGCCAGCTGCTGGACTAGCGGGAGTTACGAGCAGTACTTC.

The chain joins TRBV5-1 to TRBJ2-7; 10 bases map to TRBD2. This CDR3 contains 16 residues. From germline, CDR1 is SGHRS and CDR2 YFSETQ. The trim removed 0 bases at V and 7 bases at J, leaving 10 bases unmatched. CDR3 sequence: CASSLGRLAGVLEQYF. The CDR3 DNA reads as TGCGCCAGCAGCTTGGGCAGGCTAGCGGGAGTATTAGAGCAGTACTTC.

The rearrangement joins TRBV6-1 to TRBJ2-7; maybe TRBD2 (5 bases). V lost 4 bases and J 3 bases, leaving 16 bases between the germline ends. Germline CDR1 and CDR2: MNHNS and SASEGT. The CDR3 length is 15 residues. The CDR3 here is CASSGRHAFGYEQYF. CDR3 bases: TGTGCCAGCAGTGGGAGGCACGCATTTGGCTACGAGCAGTACTTC.

The rearrangement joins TRBV5-4 to TRBJ2-1; a possible D gene is TRBD2 (6 bases). Germline assignment: CDR1 SGHNT and CDR2 YYREEE (reference sequence). This CDR3 spans 15 amino acids. Trimming cost V 3 bases and J 4 bases, with 14 bases left between them. The CDR3 sequence: CASSSSGSGYNEQFF. The DNA for the CDR3 is TGTGCCAGCAGCTCCTCGGGTAGCGGTTACAATGAGCAGTTCTTC.

The CDR3 DNA sequence: TGTGCCAGCAGCCGGCCACAGAATCCCTACGAGCAGTACTTC. Encoded protein: CASSRPQNPYEQYF. J is TRBJ2-7 and V is TRBV14; D is uncertain. Germline values: CDR1 SGHDN, CDR2 FVKESK. The CDR3 is 14 residues long. Trimming cost V 4 bases and J 2 bases, with 12 bases left between them. Supplemented by reference TRBV14 and TRBJ2-7, the full variable domain reads EAGVTQFPSHSVIEKGQTVTLRCDPISGHDNLYWYRRVMGKEIKFLLHFVKESKQDESGMPNNRFLAERTGGTYSTLKVQPAELEDSGVYFCASSRPQNPYEQYFGPGTRLTVT.

The J gene is TRBJ2-2, the V gene TRBV11-2; tentatively, D is TRBD1 (5 bases). The CDR3 consists of 16 residues. V gave up 2 bases and J gave up 2 bases, with 12 bases separating them. CDR1 and CDR2 (germline): SGHAT, FQNNGV. The CDR3 is CASSLTRALNTGELFF. CDR3 in DNA: TGTGCCAGCAGCTTAACCAGGGCCCTTAACACCGGGGAGCTGTTTTTT. Looking up the rest from reference TRBV11-2 and TRBJ2-2 gives the full variable domain: EAGVAQSPRYKIIEKRQSVAFWCNPISGHATLYWYQQILGQGPKLLIQFQNNGVVDDSQLPKDRFSAERLKGVDSTLKIQPAKLEDSAVYLCASSLTRALNTGELFFGEGSRLTVL.

The chain joins TRBV2 to TRBJ2-7; 13 bases map to TRBD2. This CDR3 region has 14 residues. Germline CDR1 reads SNHLY; CDR2 reads FYNNEI. CDR3 protein: CATLGLAGRNEQYF. In DNA form, the CDR3 reads TGTGCAACCCTGGGACTAGCGGGGAGGAACGAGCAGTACTTC.